The 9 T cell receptor beta chains in this list originate from one sample, sequenced in a study of CD8 T cells in Susac syndrome. Random hexamers were used to reverse transcribe 0.5 to 1 ug of RNA. MiXCR, run by TCRdb on the immunoSEQ multiplex PCR reads, gives a single entry per CDR3 protein. The repertoire includes approximately 190,000 distinct CDR3 sequences, around 95% of them detected once, and 0.075% to 0.1% sits in the top ten. The specimen was CD4+ T cells from PBMCs. Receptors originate from a human donor with Susac syndrome.

The genes are TRBV3-1 and TRBJ1-2; 7 bases agree with TRBD1. J lost 2 bases, V lost 4 bases, and 4 bases had no gene match. CDR3 size: 14 residues. CDR1 is LGHDT, CDR2 YNNKEL, per germline (reference sequence). The CDR3 region is CASSLQTGNYGYTF. The CDR3 DNA is TGTGCCAGCAGCCTTCAGACAGGGAACTATGGCTACACCTTC. Full variable domain (remainder filled in from reference TRBV3-1 and TRBJ1-2): DTAVSQTPKYLVTQMGNDKSIKCEQNLGHDTMYWYKQDSKKFLKIMFSYNNKELIINETVPNRFSPKSPDKAHLNLHINSLELGDSAVYFCASSLQTGNYGYTFGSGTRLTVV.

This chain links TRBV12-3 or TRBV12-4 with TRBJ1-2; a possible D gene is TRBD1 (5 bases). Trimming stripped 7 bases from V and 5 bases from J, with 17 bases between. The CDR3 consists of 14 residues. The CDR3 loop reads CASTSGAEKYGYTF. For the CDR3, the DNA is TGTGCCAGCACCTCCGGGGCAGAAAAGTATGGCTACACCTTC.

This sequence joins TRBV29-1 and TRBJ2-3; D unresolved. The V and J ends lost 0 bases and 0 bases respectively, with 4 bases between them. From germline, CDR1 is SQVTM and CDR2 ANQGSEA. The CDR3 is made up of 13 amino acids. DNA for the CDR3: TGCAGCGTTGAAGATCACAGCACAGATACGCAGTATTTT. It translates to CSVEDHSTDTQYF.

The J gene is TRBJ2-1, the V gene TRBV18; D not certain. The V end was cut by 2 bases, the J end by 5 bases, with 4 bases between. This CDR3 is 12 amino acids long. Germline V CDR1 and CDR2: KGHSH, LQKENI. The CDR3, as DNA: TGTGCCAGCTCACCAAGGGACAATGAGCAGTTCTTC. This encodes CASSPRDNEQFF.

V usage is TRBV20-1 and J usage is TRBJ1-1; D is ambiguous. V shed 3 bases and J shed 6 bases, with 8 bases lying between them. Germline CDR1 DFQATT, CDR2 SNEGSKA (reference sequence). The length of the CDR3 is 11 residues. Written as DNA, the CDR3 is TGCAGTGCTAGGGACCCCTCTGAAGCTTTCTTT. Its protein is CSARDPSEAFF.

CDR3 sequence (DNA): TGTGCCAGCAGCTCCCGGACAGGGATTGAAGCTTTCTTT. This encodes CASSSRTGIEAFF. The chain recombines TRBV7-8 with TRBJ1-1; TRBD1 matches 8 bases. The CDR3 runs 13 residues. Looked up from germline, CDR1 is SGHVS and CDR2 is FQNEAQ. J lost 7 bases, V lost 4 bases, and 5 bases had no gene match.

This chain joins TRBV7-2 and TRBJ2-3; 7 nucleotides match TRBD1. Germline V gene sequence: CDR1 SGHTA, CDR2 FQGNSA. J was trimmed by 6 bases and V by 4 bases; bases with no gene match: 10. The CDR3 totals 15 residues. In DNA form, the CDR3 reads TGTGCCAGCAGCTCCCCCGAACAGGGGACGGATACGCAGTATTTT. Protein: CASSSPEQGTDTQYF.

The chain joins TRBV29-1 to TRBJ2-7; 11 bases are shared with TRBD2. Germline CDR1 reads SQVTM; CDR2 reads ANQGSEA. Losses at the gene ends were 3 bases for V and 7 bases for J; bases not matched to a gene: 5. This CDR3 region has 13 residues. The chain's CDR3 is CSVDQLAGDEQYF. The DNA for the CDR3 is TGCAGCGTTGATCAACTAGCGGGGGATGAGCAGTACTTC.

J is TRBJ2-5 and V is TRBV7-9; 8 bases align to TRBD1. Per germline, CDR1 SEHNR and CDR2 FQNEAQ (reference sequence). The CDR3 consists of 14 residues. V was pared by 1 base and J by 5 bases, with 3 bases of the junction left unmatched. The CDR3 is CASSLGRGLETQYF. CDR3 sequence (DNA): TGTGCCAGCAGCTTAGGCAGGGGGCTGGAGACCCAGTACTTC.